This TCR beta chain originates from a study of cytomegalovirus exposure and HLA in healthy donors. Study observations and caveats: Among the most significant clusters, several appeared linked to common viral pathogens in a later analysis.

Germline CDR1 MDHEN, CDR2 SYDVKM. V was trimmed by 5 bases and J by 0 bases, leaving 17 bases between them. The CDR3 loop spans 17 amino acids. The PCR was carried out with 60 Vbeta primers and 13 Jbeta primers. Original processing notes: Approximately 10 million shared chains were among some 75 million unique TCR beta chains counted in a later analysis. The method was immunoSEQ multiplex PCR; TCRdb's version includes in-frame clones alone and lacks a portion of them. The DNA was the basis for D and trimming; V, J and clone size are from that table. In the table there are around 110,000 clones, roughly four fifths of which are singletons. A single count supports this clone. The antigen is undetermined.

This TCR was sampled from a woman aged 18-29 years in good health and CMV-seronegative. J is TRBJ1-5 and V is TRBV28; D not resolved. The specimen sequenced was PBMCs. CDR3 amino acids: CASSPGGSLGSNQPQHF. The CDR3 nucleotides are TGTGCCAGCAGTCCGGGTGGGAGTCTGGGTAGCAATCAGCCCCAGCATTTT. The full variable domain, rest sourced from reference TRBV28 and TRBJ1-5, is DVKVTQSSRYLVKRTGEKVFLECVQDMDHENMFWYRQDPGLGLRLIYFSYDVKMKEKGDIPEGYSVSREKKERFSLILESASTNQTSMYLCASSPGGSLGSNQPQHFGDGTRLSIL.